This TCR beta chain was sequenced for a study of early T cells in non-severe SARS-CoV-2 infection. V was clipped by 2 bases and J by 7 bases, with 6 bases between them. This CDR3 is 12 amino acids long. Germline assignment: CDR1 SGHAT and CDR2 FQNNGV. TCRdb called the 5' RACE reads again in MiXCR, with one record for every CDR3 protein. Here the sample spans around 58,000 distinct CDR3 sequences, 15% being singletons. This clonotype was obtained from an adult who was a healthcare worker with PCR-confirmed SARS-CoV-2 infection or an uninfected control (not recorded which). The chain joins TRBV11-2 to TRBJ2-4, with no clear D. The sample was whole blood, taken at baseline. CDR3 amino acids: CASSLSSNIQYF. The CDR3 DNA follows: TGTGCCAGCAGCTTATCGTCGAACATTCAGTACTTC. Filled out from reference TRBV11-2 and TRBJ2-4, the complete variable domain reads EAGVAQSPRYKIIEKRQSVAFWCNPISGHATLYWYQQILGQGPKLLIQFQNNGVVDDSQLPKDRFSAERLKGVDSTLKIQPAKLEDSAVYLCASSLSSNIQYFGAGTRLSVL.